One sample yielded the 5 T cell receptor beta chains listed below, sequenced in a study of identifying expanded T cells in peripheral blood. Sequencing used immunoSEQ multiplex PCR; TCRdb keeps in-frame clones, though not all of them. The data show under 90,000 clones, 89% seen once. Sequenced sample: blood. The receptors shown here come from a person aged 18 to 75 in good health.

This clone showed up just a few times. The CDR3 is CASRTQGAGGSNQPQHF. CDR3 sequence (DNA): TGTGCCAGTAGGACTCAGGGGGCCGGAGGGAGCAATCAGCCCCAGCATTTT. The V call is TRBV19, the J call TRBJ1-5, with 8 bases aligning to TRBD1. The CDR3 runs 17 residues. Looked up from germline, CDR1 is LNHDA and CDR2 is SQIVND (reference sequence). The V gene end was trimmed by 6 bases and the J gene end by 1 base; junction bases not matched to a gene: 11.

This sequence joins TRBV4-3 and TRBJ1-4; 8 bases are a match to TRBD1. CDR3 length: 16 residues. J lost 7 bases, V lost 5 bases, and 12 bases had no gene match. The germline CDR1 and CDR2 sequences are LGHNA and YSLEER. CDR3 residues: CASSATTGTGFEKLFF. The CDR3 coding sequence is TGCGCCAGCAGCGCGACGACCGGGACAGGATTTGAAAAACTGTTTTTT.

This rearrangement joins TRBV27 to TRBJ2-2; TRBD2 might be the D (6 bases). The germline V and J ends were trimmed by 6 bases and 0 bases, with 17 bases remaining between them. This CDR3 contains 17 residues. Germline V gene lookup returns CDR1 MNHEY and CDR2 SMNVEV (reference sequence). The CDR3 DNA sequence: TGTGCCAGCAGCCGGAGGGTGTCCCCCGCGAACACCGGGGAGCTGTTTTTT. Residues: CASSRRVSPANTGELFF.

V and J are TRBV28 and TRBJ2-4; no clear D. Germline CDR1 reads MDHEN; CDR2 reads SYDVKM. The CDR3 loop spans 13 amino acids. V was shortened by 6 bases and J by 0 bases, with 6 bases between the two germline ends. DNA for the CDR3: TGTGCCAGCAGCCTCTCAGCCAAAAACATTCAGTACTTC. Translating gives CASSLSAKNIQYF.

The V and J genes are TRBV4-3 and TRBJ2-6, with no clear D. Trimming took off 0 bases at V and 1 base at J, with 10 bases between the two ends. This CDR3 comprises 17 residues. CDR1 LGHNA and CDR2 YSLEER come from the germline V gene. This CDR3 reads CASSQELRGSGANVLTF. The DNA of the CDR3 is TGCGCCAGCAGCCAAGAGCTGAGAGGATCTGGGGCCAACGTCCTGACTTTC.